This is a list of T cell receptor beta chains from one sample in a study of T cell responses to AZD1222 COVID-19 vaccine. TCRdb's copy holds only in-frame clones and misses some; the assay was immunoSEQ multiplex PCR. The sample contains 45,000 to 55,000 clones, roughly 80% of which appear only once. The sample here was peripheral blood, taken on day 0 of MenACWY control vaccination. These receptors were obtained from an adult in good health. The CDR3 runs from the conserved cysteine through the conserved F or W. D genes are given only for firm matches. Clone size, where shown, is once, few, many, or a class for clones that have expanded.

>-|TRBJ1-3|TRBV5-1|-
CASSLDRVGNTIYF
TGCGCCAGCAGCTTGGACAGGGTTGGAAACACCATATATTTT
>-|TRBJ2-7|TRBV4-2|-
CASSRDRDSLEQYF
TGTGCCAGCAGCCGGGATCGGGACTCTTTAGAGCAGTACTTC
>-|TRBJ1-2|TRBV30|TRBD1
CAWSGQGVRYGYTF
TGTGCCTGGAGCGGACAGGGGGTGCGGTATGGCTACACCTTC
>-|TRBJ2-3|TRBV20-1|TRBD2
CSASLLAGGADTQYF
TGCAGTGCTAGTTTGCTAGCGGGGGGAGCAGATACGCAGTATTTT
>few|TRBJ2-1|TRBV6-4|-
CASSDGDLTYNEQFF
TGTGCCAGCAGTGACGGGGACCTCACCTACAATGAGCAGTTCTTC
>-|TRBJ1-1|TRBV10-3|-
CAISEAGANTEAFF
TGTGCCATCAGTGAAGCGGGGGCGAACACTGAAGCTTTCTTT
>-|TRBJ2-3|TRBV30|TRBD1
CAWSYRGTDTQYF
TGTGCCTGGAGCTACAGGGGGACAGATACGCAGTATTTT
>few|TRBJ1-1|TRBV6-5|TRBD1
CASRDRAATEAFF
TGTGCCAGCCGGGACAGGGCGGCGACTGAAGCTTTCTTT
>-|TRBJ2-7|TRBV30|-
CAWSAHRREQYF
TGTGCCTGGAGCGCCCATCGGCGCGAGCAGTACTTC
>-|TRBJ1-5|TRBV25-1|-
CASSPGLINQPQHF
TGTGCCAGCAGTCCGGGACTGATCAATCAGCCCCAGCATTTT
>-|TRBJ2-7|TRBV27|TRBD2
CASRTSGYEQYF
TGTGCCAGCAGGACTAGCGGGTACGAGCAGTACTTC
>-|TRBJ1-5|TRBV19|-
CASSIGVRSNQPQHF
TGTGCCAGTAGTATTGGCGTGCGTAGCAATCAGCCCCAGCATTTT
>-|TRBJ2-2|TRBV6-5|-
CASSYPPGELFF
TGTGCCAGCAGCTACCCGCCCGGGGAGCTGTTTTTT
>once|TRBJ1-1|TRBV5-6|-
CASSLGGLGKAFF
TGTGCCAGCAGCTTGGGGGGACTGGGGAAGGCTTTCTTT
>-|TRBJ1-1|TRBV5-6|TRBD1
CASSPTGRTEAFF
TGTGCCAGCAGCCCGACAGGGCGCACTGAAGCTTTCTTT
>-|TRBJ1-2|TRBV11-2|-
CASSLGSGKEGGYTF
TGTGCCAGCAGCTTAGGCTCGGGAAAAGAAGGGGGCTACACCTTC
>-|TRBJ1-4|TRBV4-1|-
CASSQGRKDEKLFF
TGCGCCAGCAGCCAGGGACGGAAAGATGAAAAACTGTTTTTT
>once|TRBJ2-3|TRBV5-1|-
CASSWDRTDTQYF
TGCGCCAGCAGCTGGGACCGCACAGATACGCAGTATTTT
>-|TRBJ2-7|TRBV11-3|TRBD1
CASSRTGDGEQYF
TGTGCCAGCAGCAGGACAGGGGACGGCGAGCAGTACTTC
>-|TRBJ2-7|TRBV27|-
CASSFAGGEYEQYF
TGTGCCAGCAGTTTCGCAGGGGGGGAGTACGAGCAGTACTTC
>-|TRBJ1-2|TRBV28|-
CASSLTGQNYGYTF
TGTGCCAGCAGTTTGACAGGACAGAACTATGGCTACACCTTC
>-|TRBJ2-5|TRBV6-5|TRBD1
CASSRDRGLGQTQYF
TGTGCCAGCAGTCGGGACAGGGGGTTGGGTCAGACCCAGTACTTC
>-|TRBJ1-2|TRBV29-1|TRBD1
CSVEDPGTGAANYGYTF
TGCAGCGTTGAAGATCCTGGGACAGGAGCCGCTAACTATGGCTACACCTTC
>-|TRBJ1-1|TRBV6-5|TRBD1
CASSYSGTGGGTEAFF
TGTGCCAGCAGTTACTCGGGTACAGGGGGAGGAACTGAAGCTTTCTTT
>once|TRBJ1-5|TRBV25-1|-
CASSGPSYGQPQHF
TGTGCCAGCAGTGGACCCTCTTACGGTCAGCCCCAGCATTTT
>-|TRBJ1-1|TRBV7-2|-
CASSLGAGWTEAFF
TGTGCCAGCAGCTTAGGCGCAGGGTGGACTGAAGCTTTCTTT
>-|TRBJ1-5|TRBV4-1|TRBD1
CASSHGQGDNQPQHF
TGCGCCAGCAGCCACGGACAGGGCGACAATCAGCCCCAGCATTTT